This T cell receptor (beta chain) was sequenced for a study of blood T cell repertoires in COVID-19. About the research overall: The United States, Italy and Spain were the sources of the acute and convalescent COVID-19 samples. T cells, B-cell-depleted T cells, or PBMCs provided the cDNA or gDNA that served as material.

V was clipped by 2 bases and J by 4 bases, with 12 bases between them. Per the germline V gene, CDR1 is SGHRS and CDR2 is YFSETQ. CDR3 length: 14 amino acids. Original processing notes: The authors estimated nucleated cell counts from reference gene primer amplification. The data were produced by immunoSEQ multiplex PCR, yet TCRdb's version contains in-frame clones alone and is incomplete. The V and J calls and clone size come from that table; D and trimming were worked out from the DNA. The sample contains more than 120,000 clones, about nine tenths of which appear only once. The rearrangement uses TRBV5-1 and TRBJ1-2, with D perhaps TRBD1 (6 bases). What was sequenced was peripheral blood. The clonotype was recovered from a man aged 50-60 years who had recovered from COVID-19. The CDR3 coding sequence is TGCGCCAGCAGCTTCGGGGACACCGGCTATGGCTACACCTTC. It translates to CASSFGDTGYGYTF.